These T cell receptor beta chains were read from a single sample in a study of cytomegalovirus exposure and HLA in healthy donors. Generated by immunoSEQ multiplex PCR, the TCRdb table keeps only in-frame clones and is missing some. The table includes 90,000 or so clones, roughly 82% detected once. Source material: PBMCs. The receptors were sampled from a man aged 25-45 years in good health and CMV-seropositive. Each CDR3 is given with its conserved first and last residue. D genes are given only for firm matches. Size tells how often a clone was seen (once, few, many) or the class of an expanded clone, and some rows leave it out.

TRBD2 | . | 19 | TRBJ2-7 | TRBV18 | CASSPKVGQSRDYNYEQYF | TGTGCCAGCTCACCAAAAGTCGGGCAGTCCCGGGACTACAACTACGAGCAGTACTTC
. | . | 14 | TRBJ1-1 | TRBV7-6 | CASSLAPGVTEAFF | TGTGCCAGCAGCTTAGCGCCAGGGGTGACTGAAGCTTTCTTT
. | . | 15 | TRBJ1-3 | TRBV7-2 | CASSLWQGSGNTIYF | TGTGCCAGCAGCTTATGGCAGGGCTCTGGAAACACCATATATTTT
. | . | 13 | TRBJ2-2 | TRBV6-6 | CASTTLNTGELFF | TGTGCCAGCACTACCCTGAACACCGGGGAGCTGTTTTTT
. | . | 14 | TRBJ2-1 | TRBV5-4 | CASSFERTYNEQFF | TGTGCCAGCAGCTTCGAGCGGACCTACAATGAGCAGTTCTTC
TRBD2 | . | 15 | TRBJ2-7 | TRBV5-1 | CASSLARGRRYEQYF | TGCGCCAGCAGCTTGGCTCGCGGGAGGAGGTACGAGCAGTACTTC
TRBD1 | . | 14 | TRBJ2-5 | TRBV30 | CAWTTGTLQETQYF | TGTGCCTGGACGACAGGGACCCTCCAAGAGACCCAGTACTTC
. | . | 13 | TRBJ2-7 | TRBV27 | CASSTRGTYEQYF | TGTGCCAGCAGTACCCGGGGAACCTACGAGCAGTACTTC
. | . | 13 | TRBJ2-5 | TRBV19 | CASSFERVGEQYF | TGTGCCAGTAGTTTCGAGAGGGTTGGGGAGCAGTACTTC
TRBD1 | . | 14 | TRBJ1-2 | TRBV27 | CASSLNRGTGGYTF | TGTGCCAGCAGTTTAAACAGGGGCACGGGGGGCTACACCTTC
. | . | 15 | TRBJ2-3 | TRBV7-2 | CASSLVTGSTDTQYF | TGTGCCAGCAGCTTAGTGACAGGTAGCACAGATACGCAGTATTTT
TRBD1 | few | 15 | TRBJ1-4 | TRBV7-9 | CASSTGFVANEKLFF | TGTGCCAGCTCGACAGGGTTCGTAGCTAATGAAAAACTGTTTTTT
. | . | 18 | TRBJ2-7 | TRBV5-1 | CASSLAMGVWEEYREQYF | TGCGCCAGCAGCTTGGCCATGGGGGTCTGGGAGGAGTATCGCGAGCAGTACTTC
. | once | 15 | TRBJ1-4 | TRBV5-6 | CASSEGRGTNEKLFF | TGTGCCAGCAGCGAGGGGCGGGGAACTAATGAAAAACTGTTTTTT